These 20 T cell receptor beta chains share one sample of origin, sequenced in a study of blood T cell repertoires in COVID-19 (dated by TCRdb to about 2020). Library generation was performed with the immunoSEQ multiplex PCR assay. Sourced from immuneACCESS, this table was stored by TCRdb with only in-frame sequences that have V and J called. A share of the clones is absent; for the studies checked, an unresolved V gene accounts for under half, and the remainder has no known explanation. The sample table shows 180,000 or so clones, and roughly three quarters are seen once. The ten top clones hold over 13% of the sample. The sample taken for sequencing was PBMCs or T cells enriched from blood (not recorded which). The receptors were gathered from a man aged 55 to 69 who had been exposed to COVID-19.

The chain carries TRBV6-1 and TRBJ1-2; maybe TRBD1 (6 bases). Trimming pared 4 bases from V and 0 bases from J, leaving 21 bases between. The CDR3 contains 18 residues. CDR1 and CDR2 (germline): MNHNS, SASEGT. The CDR3 reads CASSARRQATNTNYGYTF. The DNA of the CDR3 is TGTGCCAGCAGTGCCCGAAGACAGGCTACTAATACTAACTATGGCTACACCTTC.

The chain couples TRBV5-1 to TRBJ2-1; TRBD1 agrees at 8 bases. The CDR3 has 16 amino acids. V was clipped by 0 bases and J by 9 bases; unmatched bases: 11. The germline gives CDR1 SGHRS, CDR2 YFSETQ. The CDR3 DNA sequence: TGCGCCAGCAGCTTGGCCGGGCAGGGGGCGAGGGGTGAGCAGTTCTTC. This encodes CASSLAGQGARGEQFF.

V and J are TRBV20-1 and TRBJ2-7, with 10 nucleotides matching TRBD2. The J segment lost 5 bases and the V segment lost 3 bases, leaving 7 bases of the junction unmatched. This CDR3 has 14 residues. CDR1 is DFQATT, CDR2 SNEGSKA, per germline (reference sequence). As DNA, the CDR3 is TGCAGTGCTAGTGGAGCGGGAGGGATCGACGAGCAGTACTTC. Amino acid sequence: CSASGAGGIDEQYF.

This chain connects TRBV29-1 to TRBJ1-1; D call uncertain. The length of the CDR3 is 10 residues. With 7 bases removed from V and 1 base from J, the gap between germline ends came to 4 bases. From germline, CDR1 is SQVTM and CDR2 ANQGSEA. CDR3 protein: CSGRNTEAFF. As DNA, the CDR3 is TGCAGCGGGAGGAACACTGAAGCTTTCTTT.

This clone was observed a few times. This chain links TRBV24-1 with TRBJ1-2; TRBD1 aligns across 8 bases. The CDR3 loop spans 16 amino acids. The germline V gene has CDR1 KGHDR and CDR2 SFDVKD. After removal of 2 bases from V and 3 bases from J, the junction contained 7 bases not matched to a gene. The CDR3 DNA reads TGTGCCACCAGTGATTCTTACAGGGGGTCTGACTATGGCTACACCTTC. Translation: CATSDSYRGSDYGYTF.

The chain has TRBV5-1 and TRBJ2-4; maybe TRBD1 (6 bases). This CDR3 has 11 residues. Looked up from germline, CDR1 is SGHRS and CDR2 is YFSETQ. Trimming cost V 3 bases and J 15 bases, with 13 bases left between them. The CDR3 DNA reads TGCGCCAGCAGCTCCGGGACAAATCTGTACTTC. Protein: CASSSGTNLYF.

J is TRBJ2-5 and V is TRBV7-3, with a tentative D call TRBD2 (5 bases). The CDR3 contains 17 residues. Germline loops: CDR1 SGHTA, CDR2 FQGTGA. The ends were cut back, 5 bases at V and 2 bases at J, with 21 bases in the middle. CDR3 in DNA: TGTGCCAGCAGCCCCATACCCGGAGGTGCAGAACAAGAGACCCAGTACTTC. Translating it yields CASSPIPGGAEQETQYF.

In its sample, this clone was seen a few times. The gene calls are TRBV12-3 or TRBV12-4 and TRBJ2-7; no reliable D call. Trimming removed 2 bases at V and 3 bases at J, with 5 bases between. The CDR3 extends over 12 amino acids. In DNA form, the CDR3 reads TGTGCCAGCAGTTTAATCTTCTACGAGCAGTACTTC. It translates to CASSLIFYEQYF.

The rearrangement joins TRBV2 to TRBJ2-5; TRBD1 agrees at 10 bases. Germline V CDR1 and CDR2: SNHLY, FYNNEI. The CDR3 runs 15 residues. V trimming: 10 bases; J trimming: 1 base; junction bases outside the gene matches: 9. CDR3 in DNA: TGTGCCACCAGCCGGGACAGGGGCCTCCAAGAGACCCAGTACTTC. This translates into CATSRDRGLQETQYF.

This chain connects TRBV5-4 to TRBJ2-3; D is undetermined. Per the germline V gene, CDR1 is SGHNT and CDR2 is YYREEE (reference sequence). Trimming pared 4 bases from V and 5 bases from J, leaving 14 bases between. The CDR3 loop spans 14 amino acids. CDR3 nucleotides: TGTGCCAGCAGCGCCCATTCGAAGCGAGATACGCAGTATTTT. Amino acid sequence: CASSAHSKRDTQYF.

The chain is built from TRBV11-2 and TRBJ2-2; 11 nucleotides line up with TRBD2. The V gene's germline CDR1 is SGHAT and CDR2 FQNNGV. CDR3 length equals 17 residues. V was clipped by 5 bases and J by 2 bases; unmatched bases: 7. CDR3: CASSLRGLAANTGELFF. The CDR3 DNA sequence: TGTGCCAGCAGCCTTAGGGGACTAGCGGCCAACACCGGGGAGCTGTTTTTT.

The chain joins TRBV7-2 to TRBJ2-5; TRBD2 aligns across 11 bases. The CDR3 spans 17 residues. The J segment lost 5 bases and the V segment lost 5 bases, leaving 13 bases of the junction unmatched. Germline assignment: CDR1 SGHTA and CDR2 FQGNSA. The CDR3 spells CASSREASGRRWETQYF. CDR3 nucleotide sequence: TGTGCCAGCAGCCGCGAGGCTAGCGGGAGGCGGTGGGAGACCCAGTACTTC.

The chain combines TRBV19 with TRBJ1-5, with D maybe TRBD1 (5 bases). The CDR3 is 13 residues long. Germline V gene data show CDR1 as LNHDA and CDR2 as SQIVND (reference sequence). The V gene lost 6 bases and the J gene lost 9 bases, with 15 bases spanning the gap. CDR3 nucleotide sequence: TGTGCCAGTAGCAAACAGGTCCATGGGCCCCAGCATTTT. Translated, it gives CASSKQVHGPQHF.

The chain combines TRBV11-1 with TRBJ2-1, with 7 bases that match TRBD2. The CDR3 length is 15 residues. After removal of 1 base from V and 7 bases from J, the junction contained 7 bases not matched to a gene. CDR1 is SGHAT and CDR2 is FQDESV in the germline V gene (reference sequence). The CDR3 nucleotides read TGTGCCAGCAGCTTAGAGGCGGGAGTGACGAATGAGCAGTTCTTC. As protein: CASSLEAGVTNEQFF.

The CDR3 DNA reads as TGTGCCAGCTCACCACCGCGGAGATTTGGAAACACCATATATTTT. Its protein is CASSPPRRFGNTIYF. J is TRBJ1-3 and V is TRBV18, with D unresolved. Germline assignment: CDR1 KGHSH and CDR2 LQKENI. The CDR3 has 15 amino acids. Trimming pared 0 bases from V and 3 bases from J, leaving 9 bases between.

This chain links TRBV24-1 with TRBJ2-5; TRBD2 matches 13 bases. V shed 4 bases and J 5 bases; nucleotides not matched to a gene: 9. The CDR3 loop spans 17 amino acids. Per germline, CDR1 KGHDR and CDR2 SFDVKD. The CDR3 region has the DNA TGTGCCACCAGTGACTTTTGGGGGACTAGCGGGACGGAGACCCAGTACTTC. As protein: CATSDFWGTSGTETQYF.

V and J are TRBV6-6 and TRBJ1-5; TRBD1 matches 7 bases. Unmatched junction bases numbered 3, after V lost 10 bases and J lost 0 bases. Germline V gene data show CDR1 as MNHNY and CDR2 as SVGAGI (reference sequence). The CDR3 sequence is 13 residues long. The CDR3 spells CATTGDSNQPQHF. The CDR3 coding sequence is TGTGCCACCACAGGGGATAGCAATCAGCCCCAGCATTTT.

This clone was counted a single time. The chain couples TRBV30 to TRBJ2-5; D uncertain. With the DNA end fitting TRBJ2-7 better, the J assignment may be wrong. Germline V gene sequence: CDR1 GTSNPN, CDR2 SVGIG (reference sequence). This CDR3 is built from 13 residues. CDR3 nucleotides: TGTGCCTGGCAATCAGGCAACTCCTACGAGCAGTACTTC. The encoded protein is CAWQSGNSYEQYF.

This clone was observed a single time. The V gene is TRBV6-4, the J gene TRBJ1-4, with D hard to call. This CDR3 has 13 amino acids. V was clipped by 3 bases and J by 5 bases, with 7 bases between them. CDR1 and CDR2 (germline): MRHNA, SNTAGT. Written as DNA, the CDR3 is TGTGCCAGCAGTGAAGGGAGAAATGAAAAACTGTTTTTT. It translates to CASSEGRNEKLFF.

V usage is TRBV19 and J usage is TRBJ2-5; 12 bases are a match to TRBD2. CDR3 length: 18 amino acids. The ends lost 0 bases at V and 8 bases at J; junction bases unmatched: 13. Germline assignment: CDR1 LNHDA and CDR2 SQIVND (reference sequence). The CDR3 sequence is CASSIDLAGGPILRTQYF. CDR3 sequence (DNA): TGTGCCAGTAGTATAGATCTAGCGGGAGGGCCGATACTAAGAACCCAGTACTTC.